This is a list of T cell receptor beta chains from one sample in a study of response to subunit inactivated influenza vaccine. Via MiXCR, TCRdb re-called the RT-PCR reads, giving one row per CDR3 protein. The sample carries fewer than 550,000 distinct CDR3 sequences, 25% recorded once. The material sequenced was CD4+ T cells sorted from PBMCs, taken about 5 days after vaccination. These receptors were taken from a man in his fifties or sixties who received an inactivated influenza vaccine. The CDR3 runs from the conserved cysteine through the conserved F or W. Each record gives: J gene, D gene, V gene, clone size, CDR3 protein, CDR3 DNA. D genes are given only for firm matches. Rows may omit the clone size; those that give it use once, few, many or a size class.

TRBJ1-4,TRBD1,TRBV19,few,CASNRLRDSSEKLFF,TGTGCCAGCAACCGACTCCGGGACAGTAGTGAAAAACTGTTTTTT
TRBJ2-5,TRBD2,TRBV5-5,few,CASSLTSEFQETQYF,TGTGCCAGCAGCTTAACTAGCGAATTTCAAGAGACCCAGTACTTC
TRBJ2-7,NA,TRBV3-1,NA,CASSQISNHEQYF,TGTGCCAGCAGCCAAATCTCCAACCACGAGCAGTACTTC
TRBJ1-1,NA,TRBV28,few,CASSLFRGSGTEAFF,TGTGCCAGCAGTTTGTTTAGGGGAAGTGGGACTGAAGCTTTCTTT
TRBJ2-1,TRBD2,TRBV5-1,few,CASSRPTWTSGGNNEQFF,TGCGCCAGCAGCCGACCTACCTGGACTAGCGGAGGAAACAATGAGCAGTTCTTC
TRBJ2-3,NA,TRBV12-3/TRBV12-4,few,CASSGLGVKGGTDTQYF,TGTGCCAGCAGCGGGCTCGGGGTCAAAGGAGGCACAGATACGCAGTATTTT
TRBJ1-3,NA,TRBV10-3,many,CAISETAGNTIYF,TGTGCCATCAGTGAAACCGCAGGAAACACCATATATTTT
TRBJ2-2,TRBD2,TRBV7-2,few,CASSTGTSGTGELFF,TGTGCCAGCAGTACCGGGACTAGCGGCACCGGGGAGCTGTTTTTT
TRBJ1-5,TRBD1,TRBV13,NA,CASSVQGRNQPQHF,TGTGCCAGCAGCGTACAGGGGCGGAATCAGCCCCAGCATTTT
TRBJ2-3,NA,TRBV24-1,many,CATNGGGADTQYF,TGTGCCACCAACGGTGGTGGTGCAGATACGCAGTATTTT
TRBJ2-7,TRBD2,TRBV20-1,few,CSASSLADYEQYF,TGCAGTGCTAGCTCGCTAGCGGACTACGAGCAGTACTTC
TRBJ2-5,TRBD1,TRBV5-1,NA,CASSAGQGAFQETQYF,TGCGCCAGCAGCGCGGGACAGGGGGCTTTTCAAGAGACCCAGTACTTC
TRBJ2-7,NA,TRBV6-5,NA,CASSYQEGTSEQYF,TGTGCCAGCAGTTACCAAGAAGGGACTTCCGAGCAGTACTTC
TRBJ2-3,TRBD2,TRBV6-5,few,CASSYPLLAGGSTDTQYF,TGTGCCAGCAGTTACCCCCTCCTAGCGGGGGGTAGCACAGATACGCAGTATTTT
TRBJ2-2,NA,TRBV6-1,NA,CASSDSWIRTGELFF,TGTGCCAGCAGTGATTCTTGGATTAGAACCGGGGAGCTGTTTTTT
TRBJ2-5,TRBD1,TRBV20-1,NA,CSARGAGGETQYF,TGCAGTGCTAGAGGTGCAGGGGGAGAGACCCAGTACTTC
TRBJ1-2,NA,TRBV7-2,NA,CASSLIVGTAVYGYTF,TGTGCCAGCAGCTTAATAGTTGGGACCGCTGTCTATGGCTACACCTTC
TRBJ2-7,TRBD2,TRBV5-6,many,CASSPSGGSYEQYF,TGTGCCAGCAGCCCAAGCGGGGGGTCCTACGAGCAGTACTTC
TRBJ2-3,TRBD2,TRBV12-3/TRBV12-4,NA,CASSRARRGGLPDTQYF,TGTGCCAGCAGTCGGGCTAGACGGGGGGGCCTTCCAGATACGCAGTATTTT
TRBJ2-1,NA,TRBV10-3,NA,CAITGVSGASYNEQFF,TGTGCCATCACCGGGGTTTCGGGGGCCTCTTACAATGAGCAGTTCTTC
TRBJ1-2,TRBD1,TRBV5-6,many,CASSTLTGGDYGYTF,TGTGCCAGCAGCACACTCACAGGGGGCGACTATGGCTACACCTTC
TRBJ2-2,NA,TRBV3-1,NA,CASTPRGHTGELFF,TGTGCCAGCACCCCCAGGGGTCATACCGGGGAGCTGTTTTTT
TRBJ2-7,TRBD2,TRBV12-3/TRBV12-4,many,CASSLAGAHEQYF,TGTGCCAGCAGTCTAGCGGGGGCACACGAGCAGTACTTC
TRBJ2-1,NA,TRBV29-1,many,CSVPVFIRGGEQFF,TGCAGCGTGCCGGTGTTTATTCGAGGTGGTGAGCAGTTCTTC
TRBJ2-7,NA,TRBV7-9,NA,CASMSRRYEQYF,TGTGCCAGCATGTCCAGGCGCTACGAGCAGTACTTC
TRBJ2-7,TRBD1,TRBV6-1,few,CASLSGTGAYEQYF,TGTGCCAGCCTGTCCGGGACAGGGGCCTACGAGCAGTACTTC
TRBJ2-1,NA,TRBV5-5,few,CASSLAPQDEQFF,TGTGCCAGCAGCTTGGCTCCCCAGGATGAGCAGTTCTTC
TRBJ2-1,TRBD2,TRBV29-1,NA,CSVQVGTSANEQFF,TGCAGCGTACAAGTGGGGACTAGCGCCAATGAGCAGTTCTTC
TRBJ2-3,TRBD2,TRBV20-1,NA,CSAPHLAGFTDTQYF,TGCAGTGCCCCCCATCTAGCGGGTTTCACAGATACGCAGTATTTT
TRBJ2-5,TRBD2,TRBV12-3/TRBV12-4,many,CASRSSGGKETQYF,TGTGCCAGCAGATCTAGCGGGGGGAAAGAGACCCAGTACTTC
TRBJ1-5,TRBD1,TRBV15,few,CATSRVGQGKNQPQHF,TGTGCCACCAGCAGAGTTGGACAGGGTAAAAATCAGCCCCAGCATTTT
TRBJ1-3,NA,TRBV5-6,once,CASSGVMGGDSGNTIYF,TGTGCCAGCAGCGGCGTGATGGGGGGCGACTCTGGAAACACCATATATTTT
TRBJ2-2,NA,TRBV9,NA,CASSVDGSGSTGELFF,TGTGCCAGCAGCGTAGACGGCAGTGGATCCACCGGGGAGCTGTTTTTT
TRBJ2-5,NA,TRBV12-3/TRBV12-4,few,CASSLVTTAKTQYF,TGTGCCAGCAGTTTAGTAACGACAGCGAAGACCCAGTACTTC
TRBJ2-3,NA,TRBV20-1,NA,CSARAVVRGRASTDTQYF,TGCAGTGCTAGAGCCGTTGTACGGGGGAGAGCGAGCACAGATACGCAGTATTTT
TRBJ1-1,NA,TRBV28,few,CASISPGRLGTEAFF,TGTGCCAGCATCTCTCCGGGGAGGTTGGGCACTGAAGCTTTCTTT
TRBJ2-7,TRBD1,TRBV7-2,few,CASSPLQGTGYEQYF,TGTGCCAGCAGCCCATTACAGGGGACCGGTTACGAGCAGTACTTC
TRBJ2-1,NA,TRBV11-3,NA,CASSSGRGLDNEQFF,TGTGCCAGCAGTTCCGGACGCGGGTTGGACAATGAGCAGTTCTTC
TRBJ2-5,TRBD1,TRBV5-1,NA,CASSRTGPQETQYF,TGCGCCAGCAGCCGGACAGGGCCACAAGAGACCCAGTACTTC
TRBJ2-1,TRBD2,TRBV7-2,NA,CASSLVAGVYNEQFF,TGTGCCAGCAGCTTAGTAGCGGGAGTTTACAATGAGCAGTTCTTC
TRBJ2-1,NA,TRBV20-1,few,CSARPRRELDEQFF,TGCAGTGCTCGGCCACGTAGGGAGCTCGATGAGCAGTTCTTC
TRBJ1-4,NA,TRBV7-9,NA,CASSPVGVTNEKLFF,TGTGCCAGCAGCCCAGTTGGAGTCACTAATGAAAAACTGTTTTTT
TRBJ2-5,NA,TRBV7-9,NA,CASSAVGRVQETQYF,TGTGCCAGCAGCGCGGTGGGGCGGGTACAAGAGACCCAGTACTTC
TRBJ2-1,NA,TRBV6-2/TRBV6-3,NA,CASSSILRDNEQFF,TGTGCCAGCAGTTCGATTCTCCGGGACAATGAGCAGTTCTTC
TRBJ2-1,NA,TRBV7-2,few,CASSLALGRNNEQFF,TGTGCCAGCAGCTTAGCGCTAGGGCGAAACAATGAGCAGTTCTTC